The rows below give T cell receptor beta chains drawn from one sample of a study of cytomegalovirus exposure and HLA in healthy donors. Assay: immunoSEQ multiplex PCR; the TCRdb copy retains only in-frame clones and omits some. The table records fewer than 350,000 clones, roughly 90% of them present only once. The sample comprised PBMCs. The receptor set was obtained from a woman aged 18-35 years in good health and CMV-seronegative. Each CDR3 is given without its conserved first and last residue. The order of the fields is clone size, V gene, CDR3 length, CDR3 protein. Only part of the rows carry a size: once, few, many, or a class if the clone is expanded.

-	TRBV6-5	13	ASSQTSGPSYEQY
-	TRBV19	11	ASSGTNTGELF
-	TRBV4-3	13	ASSQDFPENTEAF
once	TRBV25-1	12	ASSAGRGNTEAF
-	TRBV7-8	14	ASSLISGRTHNEQF
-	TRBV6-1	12	ASRTGGSNYGYT
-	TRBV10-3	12	AISGLAGTDTQY
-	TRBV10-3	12	AISEGTNTGELF
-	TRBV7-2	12	ASSLGASNQPQH
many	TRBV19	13	ASSTLAGGYNEQF
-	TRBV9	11	ASSVGSTDTQY
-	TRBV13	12	ASSRQALNTEAF
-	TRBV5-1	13	ASSLTRTGDYGYT
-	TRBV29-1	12	SVEGTKDGETQY
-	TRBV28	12	ASSLSGSADTQY
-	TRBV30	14	AWVPGGRKSYNEQF
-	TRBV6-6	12	ASSYGFGAAEAF
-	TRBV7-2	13	ASSLVVLGKYEQY
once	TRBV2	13	ASSPEWLDREKLF
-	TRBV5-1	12	ASSSGLPLNEQF
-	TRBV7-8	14	ASSSRAGRIHYGYT
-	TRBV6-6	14	ASSLRSQGGNNEQF
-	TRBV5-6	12	ASSWGTAQETQY
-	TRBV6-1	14	ASSAGAATTYNEQF
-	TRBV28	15	ASSLPGTGVQAGGRF
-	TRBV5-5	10	ASSPTGDEQY
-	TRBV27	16	ASSGRGPSPSPWDTQY
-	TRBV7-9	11	ASSATSGREQY
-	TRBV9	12	ASSVDTGPYEQY
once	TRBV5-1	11	ATKQGANTEAF
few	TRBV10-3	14	AIREGLAGESYEQY
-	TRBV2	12	ASRTRGGHYEQY
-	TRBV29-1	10	SVDRQGIEQF
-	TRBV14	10	ASSLQGTEQY
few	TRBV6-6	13	ASRQGQGSPYEQY
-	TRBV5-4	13	ASSTINDRGDGYT
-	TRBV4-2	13	ASSQVSSRNTEAF
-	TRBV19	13	ASSIWPSGRVEQF
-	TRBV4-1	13	ASSQDRLVRGTQY
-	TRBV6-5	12	ASSYSSSPRVQY
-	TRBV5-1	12	ASNPGTGRLEQY
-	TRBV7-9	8	ASTPRGYT
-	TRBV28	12	ASSIGGANEKLF
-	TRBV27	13	ASSPGTSGFNEQF
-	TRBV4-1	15	ASSQAPSGYGADTQY